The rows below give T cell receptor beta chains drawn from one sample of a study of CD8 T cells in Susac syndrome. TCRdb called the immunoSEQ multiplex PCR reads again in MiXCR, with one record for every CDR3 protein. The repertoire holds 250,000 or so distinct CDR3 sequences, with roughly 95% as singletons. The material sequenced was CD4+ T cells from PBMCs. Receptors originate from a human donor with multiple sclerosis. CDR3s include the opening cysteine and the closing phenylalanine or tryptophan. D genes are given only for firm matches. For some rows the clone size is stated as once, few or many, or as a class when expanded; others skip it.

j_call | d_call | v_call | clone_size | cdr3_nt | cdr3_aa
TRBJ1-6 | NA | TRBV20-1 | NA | TGCAGTGCTAGAGAGGGACGGAGCTCCTATAATTCACCCCTCCACTTT | CSAREGRSSYNSPLHF
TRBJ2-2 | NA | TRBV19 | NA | TGTGCCAGTAGTGGAGGGGATTTACTTAACACCGGGGAGCTGTTTTTT | CASSGGDLLNTGELFF
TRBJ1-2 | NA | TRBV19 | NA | TGTGCCAGTACTCGAGGGGGACACGCCTATGGCTACACCTTC | CASTRGGHAYGYTF
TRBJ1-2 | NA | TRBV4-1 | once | TGCGCCAGCAGCCTCTGGGGGGGGCTGAGTTCTGTTGATGGCTACACCTTC | CASSLWGGLSSVDGYTF
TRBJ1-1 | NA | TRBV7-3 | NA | TGTGCCAGCAGCTTGGGGCGGGGGCACACTGAAGCTTTCTTT | CASSLGRGHTEAFF
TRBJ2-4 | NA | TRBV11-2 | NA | TGTGCCAGCAGCTTATTAGCCAAAAACATTCAGTACTTC | CASSLLAKNIQYF
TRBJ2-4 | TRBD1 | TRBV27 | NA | TGTGCCAGCAGGCGTACAGGGGATCTAGCCAAAAACATTCAGTACTTC | CASRRTGDLAKNIQYF
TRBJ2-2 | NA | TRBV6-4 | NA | TGTGCCAGCAGTGAGGTGGAGGGAACGGGGGAGCTGTTTTTT | CASSEVEGTGELFF
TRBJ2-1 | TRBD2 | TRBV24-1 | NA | TGTGCCACCAGTGATCGACGGACTAGCTATTCCTACAATGAGCAGTTCTTC | CATSDRRTSYSYNEQFF
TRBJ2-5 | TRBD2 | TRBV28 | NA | TGTGCCAGCAGTCTGGGAACTAGCGGTCGAGAGACCCAGTACTTC | CASSLGTSGRETQYF
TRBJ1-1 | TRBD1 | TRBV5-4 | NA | TGTGCCAGCGGATATCAGGGGGGCTCGTGGACTGAAGCTTTCTTT | CASGYQGGSWTEAFF